This T cell receptor (beta chain) is from a study of T cell responses to AZD1222 COVID-19 vaccine. The CDR3 contains 15 residues. Trimming removed 0 bases from V and 6 bases from J, with 13 bases in between. CDR1 and CDR2 (germline): SGHRS, YFSETQ. This clone is a singleton in its sample. Using immunoSEQ multiplex PCR, the repertoire was profiled, and TCRdb retains in-frame clones only, with some absent. The profile shows around 150,000 clones, about nine tenths of them singletons. This material consisted of peripheral blood, taken 28 days after the second AZD1222 dose. The receptor comes from an adult who received the AZD1222 COVID-19 vaccine. V gene TRBV5-1 combines with J gene TRBJ1-5; D not certain. CDR3 coding DNA: TGCGCCAGCAGCTTGGGGGTCGGGGAAGGTCAGCCCCAGCATTTT. Residues: CASSLGVGEGQPQHF.